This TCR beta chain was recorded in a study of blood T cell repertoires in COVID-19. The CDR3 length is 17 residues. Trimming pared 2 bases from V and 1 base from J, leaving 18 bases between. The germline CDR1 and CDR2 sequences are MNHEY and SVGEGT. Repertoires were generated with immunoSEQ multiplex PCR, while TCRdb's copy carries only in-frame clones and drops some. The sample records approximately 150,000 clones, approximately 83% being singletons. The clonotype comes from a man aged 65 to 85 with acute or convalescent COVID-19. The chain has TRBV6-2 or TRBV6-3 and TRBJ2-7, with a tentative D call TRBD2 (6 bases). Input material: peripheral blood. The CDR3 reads CASSYPPRGGLSYEQYF. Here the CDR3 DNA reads TGTGCCAGCAGTTACCCCCCGAGGGGAGGACTTTCCTACGAGCAGTACTTC.